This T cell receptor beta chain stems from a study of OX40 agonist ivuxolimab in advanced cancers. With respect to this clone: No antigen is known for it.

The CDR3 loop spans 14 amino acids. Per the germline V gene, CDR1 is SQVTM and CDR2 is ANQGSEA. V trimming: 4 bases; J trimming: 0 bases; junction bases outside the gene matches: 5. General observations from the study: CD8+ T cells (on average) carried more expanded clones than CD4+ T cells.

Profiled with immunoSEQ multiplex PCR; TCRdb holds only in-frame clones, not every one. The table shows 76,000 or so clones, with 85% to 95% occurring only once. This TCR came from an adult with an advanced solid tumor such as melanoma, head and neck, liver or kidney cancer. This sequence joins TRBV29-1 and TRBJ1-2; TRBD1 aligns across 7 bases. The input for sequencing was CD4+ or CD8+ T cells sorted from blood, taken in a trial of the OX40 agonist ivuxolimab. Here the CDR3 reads CSVVGTEANYGYTF. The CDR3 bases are TGCAGCGTTGTCGGGACAGAAGCTAACTATGGCTACACCTTC.